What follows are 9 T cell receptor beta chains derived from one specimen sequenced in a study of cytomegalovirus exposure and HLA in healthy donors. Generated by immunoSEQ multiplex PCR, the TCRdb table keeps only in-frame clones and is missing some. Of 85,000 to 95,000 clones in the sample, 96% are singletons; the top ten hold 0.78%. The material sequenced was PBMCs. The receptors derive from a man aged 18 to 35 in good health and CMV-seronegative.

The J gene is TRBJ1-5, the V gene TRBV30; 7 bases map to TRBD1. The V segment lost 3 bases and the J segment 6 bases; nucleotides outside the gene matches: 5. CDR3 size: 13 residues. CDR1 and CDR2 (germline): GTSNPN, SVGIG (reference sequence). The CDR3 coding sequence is TGTGCCTGGAGCCAGGGGGAACGTCAGCCCCAGCATTTT. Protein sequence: CAWSQGERQPQHF.

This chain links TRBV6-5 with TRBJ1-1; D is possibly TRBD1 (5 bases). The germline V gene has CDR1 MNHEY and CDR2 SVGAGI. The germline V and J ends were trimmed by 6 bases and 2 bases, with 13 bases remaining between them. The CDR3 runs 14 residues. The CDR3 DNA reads TGTGCCAGCAGAATGTCTCAGGGAAACACTGAAGCTTTCTTT. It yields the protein CASRMSQGNTEAFF.

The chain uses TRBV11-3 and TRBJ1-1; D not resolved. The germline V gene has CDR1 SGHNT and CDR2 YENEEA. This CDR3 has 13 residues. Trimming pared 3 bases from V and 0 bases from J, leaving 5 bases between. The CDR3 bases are TGTGCCAGCAGCTTGGGCTTGAACACTGAAGCTTTCTTT. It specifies CASSLGLNTEAFF.

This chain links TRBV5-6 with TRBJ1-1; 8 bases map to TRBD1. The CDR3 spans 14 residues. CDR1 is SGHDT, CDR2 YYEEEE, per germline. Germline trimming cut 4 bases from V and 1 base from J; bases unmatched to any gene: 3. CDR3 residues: CASSRGTGNTEAFF. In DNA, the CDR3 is TGTGCCAGCAGCCGAGGGACAGGGAACACTGAAGCTTTCTTT.

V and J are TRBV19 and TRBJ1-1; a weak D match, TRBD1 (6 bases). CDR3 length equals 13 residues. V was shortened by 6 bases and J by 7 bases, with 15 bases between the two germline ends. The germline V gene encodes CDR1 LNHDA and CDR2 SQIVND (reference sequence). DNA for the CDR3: TGTGCCAGTAGCCGAGGACAGTACGGTGAAGCTTTCTTT. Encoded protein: CASSRGQYGEAFF.

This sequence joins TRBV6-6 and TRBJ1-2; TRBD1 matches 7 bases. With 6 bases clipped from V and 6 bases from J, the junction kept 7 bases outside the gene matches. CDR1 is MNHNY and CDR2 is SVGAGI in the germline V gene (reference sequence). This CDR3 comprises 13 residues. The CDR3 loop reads CASRLEQGNGYTF. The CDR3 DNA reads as TGTGCCAGCAGACTCGAACAGGGGAATGGCTACACCTTC.

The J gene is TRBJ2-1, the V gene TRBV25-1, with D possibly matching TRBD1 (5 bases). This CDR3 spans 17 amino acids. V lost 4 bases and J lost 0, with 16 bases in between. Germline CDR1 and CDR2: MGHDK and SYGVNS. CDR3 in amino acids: CASSGLLRTSSYNEQFF. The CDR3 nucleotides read TGTGCCAGCAGTGGCCTCCTGCGGACAAGCTCCTACAATGAGCAGTTCTTC.

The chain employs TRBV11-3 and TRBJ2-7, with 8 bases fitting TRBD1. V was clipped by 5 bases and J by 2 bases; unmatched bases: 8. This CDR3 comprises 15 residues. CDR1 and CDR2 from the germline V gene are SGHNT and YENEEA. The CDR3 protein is CASSPDRGLTYEQYV. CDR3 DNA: TGTGCCAGCAGCCCCGACAGGGGCCTGACCTACGAGCAGTACGTC.

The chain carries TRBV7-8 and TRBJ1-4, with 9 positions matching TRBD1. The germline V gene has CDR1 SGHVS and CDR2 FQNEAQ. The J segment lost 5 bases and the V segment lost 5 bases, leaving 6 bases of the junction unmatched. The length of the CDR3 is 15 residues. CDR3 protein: CASSKAGTGNEKLFF. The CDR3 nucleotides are TGTGCCAGCAGCAAAGCCGGGACAGGGAATGAAAAACTGTTTTTT.